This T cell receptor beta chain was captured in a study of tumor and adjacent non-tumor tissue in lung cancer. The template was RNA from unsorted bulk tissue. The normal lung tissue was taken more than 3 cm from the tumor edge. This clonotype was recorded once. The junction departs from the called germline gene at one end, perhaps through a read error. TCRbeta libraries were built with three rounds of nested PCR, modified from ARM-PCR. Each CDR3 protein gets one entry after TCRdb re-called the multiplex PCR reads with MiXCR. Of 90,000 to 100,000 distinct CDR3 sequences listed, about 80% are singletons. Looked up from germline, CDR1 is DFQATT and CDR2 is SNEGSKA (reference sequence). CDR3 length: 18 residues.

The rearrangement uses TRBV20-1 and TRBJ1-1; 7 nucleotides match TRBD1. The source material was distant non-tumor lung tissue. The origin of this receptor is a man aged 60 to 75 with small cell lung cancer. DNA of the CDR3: TGCAGTCCTAGAGACCTACACAGGGGCGGAGGAGGGAACACTGAAGCTTTCTTT. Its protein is CSPRDLHRGGGGNTEAFF.